Listed below are T cell receptor beta chains from one sample, sequenced in a study of T cells after yellow fever vaccination. TCRdb ran MiXCR on the 5' RACE reads and lists one entry per CDR3 protein. The sample yields fewer than 350,000 distinct CDR3 sequences, approximately 4% seen once. The sequenced sample was PBMCs, obtained 15 days after the yellow fever booster vaccination. Source of these receptors: a young man who received the YFV17D yellow fever vaccine. Both conserved end residues are part of each CDR3. A D gene is named only where the DNA matches it firmly. Clone size reads once, few, many, or a class if the clone is expanded.

>TRBJ2-7|TRBD1|few|TRBV5-6
TGTGCCAGCAGCTTGGGACAGGGCGAGCAGTACTTC
CASSLGQGEQYF
>TRBJ2-3|TRBD2|many|TRBV5-1
TGCGCCAGCTGGACTAGCGGGGTAAGAGATACGCAGTATTTT
CASWTSGVRDTQYF
>TRBJ2-5|-|many|TRBV20-1
TGCAGTGCCCTCCAGGGCCCGAGGGGGACCCAGTACTTC
CSALQGPRGTQYF
>TRBJ2-3|-|few|TRBV11-2
TGTGCCAGCAGCTTCTTGTTGAGGACACTTAGCACAGATACGCAGTATTTT
CASSFLLRTLSTDTQYF
>TRBJ2-5|TRBD1|few|TRBV11-2
TGTGCCAGCAGCTTAGCCGCGACAGGGTATTTCGAGACCCAGTACTTC
CASSLAATGYFETQYF
>TRBJ2-1|TRBD2|many|TRBV11-2
TGTGCCAGCAGCTTAGCGTGGGGAGGGGACAATGAGCAGTTCTTC
CASSLAWGGDNEQFF
>TRBJ1-4|TRBD1|many|TRBV6-5
TGTGCCAGCAGTCGTACAGGGGGCAATGAAAAACTGTTTTTT
CASSRTGGNEKLFF
>TRBJ1-4|-|few|TRBV10-3
TGTGCCATCAGTGAGTCACCAGGACCAAATGAAAAACTGTTTTTT
CAISESPGPNEKLFF
>TRBJ1-5|-|many|TRBV11-2
TGTGCCAGCAGCTCATTGGACCAGCCCCAGCATTTT
CASSSLDQPQHF
>TRBJ2-2|TRBD2|few|TRBV5-1
TGCGCCAGCAGCGGACCGGGACTAGCGGGGGGGATGAACACCGGGGAGCTGTTTTTT
CASSGPGLAGGMNTGELFF